These 5 T cell receptor beta chains were all obtained from the same sample, sequenced in a study of CD8 T cells in Susac syndrome. RNA totalling about 0.5 to 1 ug underwent reverse transcription with random hexamers. TCRdb redid the calling of the immunoSEQ multiplex PCR reads with MiXCR, one entry per CDR3 protein. This sample carries about 80,000 distinct CDR3 sequences, 85% to 95% of them seen once, and the ten largest clones take about 0.28%. Sequences were obtained from CD8+ T cells from PBMCs. The receptors stem from a human donor in good health.

The genes are TRBV28 and TRBJ2-2; D is perhaps TRBD1 or TRBD2 (5 bases each). V was trimmed by 10 bases and J by 5 bases, leaving 17 bases between them. Per germline, CDR1 MDHEN and CDR2 SYDVKM. This CDR3 comprises 14 residues. CDR3 in DNA: TGTGCCACCCATCGGGGCCGCGTGACCGGGGAGCTGTTTTTT. The encoded protein is CATHRGRVTGELFF.

J is TRBJ2-5 and V is TRBV4-1, with D possibly TRBD2 on 6 matching bases. Trimming pared 1 base from V and 3 bases from J, leaving 12 bases between. Germline V gene sequence: CDR1 MGHRA, CDR2 YSYEKL. This CDR3 region has 15 residues. CDR3 sequence (DNA): TGCGCCAGCAGCCAAGGGGGCGGGACGGAAGAGACCCAGTACTTC. Translated: CASSQGGGTEETQYF.

This chain joins TRBV4-1 and TRBJ2-1; TRBD1 or TRBD2 may be the D gene (5 bases each). In germline, CDR1 is MGHRA, CDR2 YSYEKL. The CDR3 length is 11 residues. Between the trimmed V and J ends, which lost 6 bases and 8 bases, there was a span of 8 bases. Here the CDR3 reads CASSGGYEQFF. The CDR3, as DNA: TGCGCCAGCAGTGGGGGATATGAGCAGTTCTTC.

V gene TRBV12-3 or TRBV12-4 combines with J gene TRBJ1-2, with TRBD1 as a possible D gene (5 bases). The CDR3 length is 14 residues. The CDR3, as DNA: TGTGTCACGAGGGGCAGAGACAATAACTATGGCTACACCTTC. As protein: CVTRGRDNNYGYTF.

This chain joins TRBV29-1 and TRBJ1-1; D possibly corresponds to TRBD1 (6 bases). CDR3 length equals 14 residues. In germline, CDR1 is SQVTM, CDR2 ANQGSEA. Between the trimmed V and J ends, which lost 3 bases and 7 bases, there was a span of 18 bases. The CDR3 loop is CSVDPMDSAIEAFF. CDR3 coding DNA: TGCAGCGTTGACCCCATGGACAGCGCCATTGAAGCTTTCTTT.